Below, 10 T cell receptor beta chains from the same sample are listed, as sequenced in a study of tumor-infiltrating lymphocytes in primary liver carcinoma. The tissue used was unsorted bulk material of roughly 17-32 mg. RNA and DNA were co-extracted from it with the AllPrep DNA/RNA mini kit. Total RNA amounting to roughly 450 ng was the source from which TCR beta cDNA was made with a constant-region primer. Libraries covering TCR beta were generated through three nested multiplex PCR rounds (using a slightly modified ARM-PCR). For around 9 cycles apiece, the opening two PCR rounds ran with TRBV1-TRBV30 forward primers and a C-beta reverse primer. TCRdb re-called the multiplex PCR reads with MiXCR, one entry per CDR3 protein. Among about 110,000 distinct CDR3 sequences listed, around 62% were seen once. The sequenced sample was liver tumor tissue from sampling region 1. Stated subset: tumor region T1, superior pole. The receptors shown here come from a woman aged 60-75 years with primary liver carcinoma and hepatitis B virus infection.

Regarding this clonotype: The junction departs from the called germline gene at one end, perhaps through a read error. The chain combines TRBV11-2 with TRBJ2-6; 7 nucleotides match TRBD2. The germline gives CDR1 SGHAT, CDR2 FQNNGV. The CDR3 has 20 residues. CDR3 amino acids: CVSSLNLGGSIKTGTNVLTF. In nucleotides, the CDR3 is TGTGTCAGCAGCTTAAATTTAGGCGGGAGTATTAAAACTGGGACCAACGTCCTGACTTTC.

The CDR3 sequence: CVSSEALRGPTGNTEAFF. The CDR3 bases are TGTGTTAGCAGTGAAGCGCTTAGGGGCCCGACAGGGAATACTGAAGCTTTCTTT. The chain is built from TRBV6-1 and TRBJ1-1; TRBD1 matches at 7 bases. Germline CDR1 reads MNHNS; CDR2 reads SASEGT. The CDR3 is 18 amino acids.

Points on this clonotype: The junction differs from germline at one of its ends, possibly a read error. The V gene is TRBV7-8, the J gene TRBJ1-3; D not certain. From germline, CDR1 is SGHVS and CDR2 FQNEAQ. The CDR3 loop spans 15 amino acids. This chain's CDR3 is CASSLVPASGNTIHF. The CDR3 DNA is TGTGCCAGCAGCTTAGTACCGGCCTCTGGAAACACCATACATTTT.

The chain combines TRBV5-8 with TRBJ2-2; D not resolved. The CDR3 runs to 14 residues. CDR1 is SGHTS and CDR2 is YDEGEE in the germline V gene. V lost 6 bases to trimming and J lost 1 base, with 10 bases between them. CDR3 DNA: TGTGCCAGCACCGTTTGGGAGAACACCGGGGAGCTGTTTTTT. Translated: CASTVWENTGELFF.

This clonotype has just a few counts. The chain couples TRBV12-3 or TRBV12-4 to TRBJ2-2; D remains unclear. The V and J ends lost 11 bases and 3 bases respectively, with 7 bases between them. The CDR3 extends over 11 amino acids. CDR3 residues: CAGGYTGELFF. As DNA, the CDR3 is TGTGCCGGCGGCTACACCGGGGAGCTGTTTTTT.

Points on this clonotype: A much bigger clone sits one base away, suggesting this may be a read error. J is TRBJ1-5 and V is TRBV29-1, with D hard to call. This CDR3 has 12 amino acids. The germline V gene has CDR1 SQVTM and CDR2 ANQGSEA. Trimming shortened V by 4 bases and J by 3 bases, and 7 bases separated the two germline ends. CDR3 coding DNA: TGCAGCGTTGGAACAGACAATCAGCCCCAGCATTTT. This gives the protein CSVGTDNQPQHF.

This clonotype has at least ten counts. The junction departs from the called germline gene at one end, perhaps through a read error. The gene calls are TRBV4-1 and TRBJ2-3, with TRBD2 matching over 9 bases. Germline-derived CDR1 and CDR2 are MGHRA and YSYEKL. The length of the CDR3 is 11 residues. Here the CDR3 DNA reads TGCGCCAGCGCAGGAAGCGGGAGGTATGCTTTT. This translates into CASAGSGRYAF.

This chain joins TRBV4-1 and TRBJ2-3; 8 bases align to TRBD2. Germline V lookup: CDR1 MGHRA, CDR2 YSYEKL. This CDR3 is built from 16 residues. Trimming took 2 bases from V and 0 from J; bases not matched to a gene: 4. CDR3 residues: CASSQSPGGSTDTQYF. The DNA for the CDR3 is TGCGCCAGCAGCCAATCACCGGGAGGGAGCACAGATACGCAGTATTTT.

Worth noting for this clonotype: A single base separates this from a much larger clone, so it may be a read error. The chain links TRBV5-4 to TRBJ1-2; no clear D gene. Trimming stripped 6 bases from V and 6 bases from J, with 15 bases between. CDR3 size: 13 residues. The germline V gene encodes CDR1 SGHNT and CDR2 YYREEE (reference sequence). The chain's CDR3 is CASKNRRQDGYTF. The CDR3 DNA follows: TGTGCCAGCAAAAATAGACGGCAGGATGGCTACACCTTC.

A remark on this clonotype: The CDR3 carries no conserved terminal phenylalanine or tryptophan, so it likely arises from a read error. The V gene is TRBV28, the J gene TRBJ2-3; D may be TRBD2 (5 bases). The CDR3 has 16 amino acids. Trimming pared 2 bases from V and 4 bases from J, leaving 16 bases between. Germline V gene lookup returns CDR1 MDHEN and CDR2 SYDVKM. Written as DNA, the CDR3 is TGTGCCAGCAGTTTAGTCGGGCGGGTGGGCGCAGATACGCAGTATATT. Encoded protein: CASSLVGRVGADTQYI.